The 22 T cell receptor beta chains in this list originate from one sample, sequenced in a study of CXCR3-negative and CXCR3-positive naive CD8 T cells. Libraries of TRB cDNA were made by 5' RACE and carried UMIs. From its re-call of the 5' RACE reads, TCRdb lists each CDR3 protein once, without DNA. Here the sample table reports about 58,000 distinct CDR3 sequences. Specimen: naive CXCR3- CD8+ T cells from blood. Subset specified: CD45RO-CCR7+CD27+CD95- naive CD8+ T cells lacking CXCR3 (TNR3-). The receptors were sampled from a human donor in good health. Some clones in this sample may be carry-over from other donors' samples.

The rearrangement links TRBV29-1 to TRBJ2-3; with no DNA, the TCRdb D assignment of TRBD1 cannot be verified. Germline V CDR1 and CDR2: SQVTM, ANQGSEA. The CDR3 length is 19 residues. CDR3 loop: CSVEHVRDRIVLRTDTQYF.

The V call is TRBV27, the J call TRBJ1-1; the D gene TCRdb calls, TRBD1, cannot be checked with no DNA. Germline-derived CDR1 and CDR2 are MNHEY and SMNVEV (reference sequence). The CDR3 covers 14 residues. CDR3 loop: CASSPRQGDTEAFF.

The chain carries TRBV29-1 and TRBJ2-1; without DNA, the TCRdb call of TRBD2 cannot be checked. This CDR3 comprises 13 residues. The V gene's germline CDR1 is SQVTM and CDR2 ANQGSEA. CDR3 protein: CSTAGGPYNEQFF.

The J gene is TRBJ2-3, the V gene TRBV21-1; TCRdb calls TRBD2, which cannot be checked without DNA. TRBV21-1 is designated a pseudogene. The CDR3 has 21 amino acids. CDR3 sequence reads: CASSKEPGTSGGAWSRDTQYF.

The V call is TRBV12-3 or TRBV12-4, the J call TRBJ1-5; TCRdb lists TRBD1, though no DNA is available to test this call. The CDR3 extends over 14 amino acids. The CDR3 reads CASTLQGRGQPQHF.

The chain combines TRBV12-3 or TRBV12-4 with TRBJ2-1; the D call of TRBD2 rests on TCRdb alone, since no DNA is present to check it. This CDR3 is built from 15 residues. CDR3 sequence: CASSPSGGIYNEQFF.

The chain uses TRBV30 and TRBJ2-7. CDR1 and CDR2 (germline): GTSNPN, SVGIG (reference sequence). This CDR3 has 14 residues. CDR3 in amino acids: CAWSPGIYSYEQYF.

The rearrangement links TRBV14 to TRBJ2-3; TCRdb's D gene call, TRBD1, goes unchecked for lack of DNA. Germline values: CDR1 SGHDN, CDR2 FVKESK. The length of the CDR3 is 15 residues. The chain's CDR3 is CASRPAGEPTDTQYF.

The chain has TRBV4-3 and TRBJ2-7; the TCRdb D gene call, TRBD1, has no DNA to confirm it. The CDR3 length is 16 residues. Germline CDR1 and CDR2: LGHNA and YSLEER. The CDR3 region is CASSQNSAGATYEQYF.

This rearrangement joins TRBV27 to TRBJ2-3; the TRBD1 assignment by TCRdb is unverifiable without DNA. CDR1 and CDR2 (germline): MNHEY, SMNVEV (reference sequence). The CDR3 runs to 14 residues. This chain's CDR3 is CASSLDPRGYTQYF.

The rearrangement joins TRBV7-2 to TRBJ2-7; with no DNA, the TCRdb D assignment of TRBD1 cannot be verified. Per germline, CDR1 SGHTA and CDR2 FQGNSA. The CDR3 runs 17 residues. This CDR3 is CASSHPLTTGRSYEQYF.

J is TRBJ2-7 and V is TRBV3-1; TCRdb proposes TRBD2, but this gene call is untestable without DNA. CDR1 is LGHDT and CDR2 is YNNKEL in the germline V gene (reference sequence). The CDR3 extends over 17 amino acids. The CDR3 here is CASSQTSGGAESYEQYF.

The CDR3 loop is CASSRPTGGTYEQYF. This chain uses TRBV13 with TRBJ2-7; the D gene TCRdb calls, TRBD1, cannot be checked with no DNA. The CDR3 is made up of 15 amino acids. Germline CDR1 PRHDT, CDR2 FYEKMQ (reference sequence).

The rearrangement uses TRBV11-2 and TRBJ2-3. Germline CDR1 and CDR2: SGHAT and FQNNGV. The CDR3 is made up of 14 amino acids. The CDR3 loop reads CASSDNHETDTQYF.

This chain uses TRBV7-9 with TRBJ2-3. Germline values: CDR1 SEHNR, CDR2 FQNEAQ (reference sequence). CDR3 length: 15 amino acids. CDR3 sequence reads: CASSLVGQSTDTQYF.

The J gene is TRBJ1-2, the V gene TRBV6-5; the D call of TRBD1 rests on TCRdb alone, since no DNA is present to check it. CDR3 length: 15 residues. The V gene's germline CDR1 is MNHEY and CDR2 SVGAGI. This chain's CDR3 is CASRPFRGRNYGYTF.

The rearrangement uses TRBV29-1 and TRBJ1-2. CDR1 is SQVTM and CDR2 is ANQGSEA in the germline V gene. The CDR3 sequence is 14 residues long. The CDR3 sequence is CSVEDLWNSYGYTF.

This chain connects TRBV3-1 to TRBJ2-1; TCRdb's D call of TRBD1 is untestable without DNA. There are 17 residues in the CDR3. Germline V gene lookup returns CDR1 LGHDT and CDR2 YNNKEL (reference sequence). The CDR3 sequence: CASSQAMFGGDNNEQFF.

This chain uses TRBV20-1 with TRBJ2-1; the D gene TCRdb calls, TRBD1, cannot be checked with no DNA. The length of the CDR3 is 13 residues. Per germline, CDR1 DFQATT and CDR2 SNEGSKA (reference sequence). The CDR3: CSVETGGDNEQFF.

J is TRBJ2-5 and V is TRBV10-3; the TCRdb D gene call, TRBD1, has no DNA to confirm it. CDR3 length equals 15 residues. Germline V gene data show CDR1 as ENHRY and CDR2 as SYGVKD. CDR3 residues: CAISDEGTAEETQYF.

The chain combines TRBV20-1 with TRBJ2-1; TCRdb returns TRBD2, unconfirmable since there is no DNA. The CDR3 sequence is 11 residues long. The germline CDR1 and CDR2 sequences are DFQATT and SNEGSKA (reference sequence). This CDR3 reads CSAPRINEQFF.

V gene TRBV25-1 combines with J gene TRBJ1-1; with no DNA, the TCRdb D assignment of TRBD1 cannot be verified. This CDR3 spans 14 amino acids. From germline, CDR1 is MGHDK and CDR2 SYGVNS. The CDR3 here is CASRGQGLWAEAFF.